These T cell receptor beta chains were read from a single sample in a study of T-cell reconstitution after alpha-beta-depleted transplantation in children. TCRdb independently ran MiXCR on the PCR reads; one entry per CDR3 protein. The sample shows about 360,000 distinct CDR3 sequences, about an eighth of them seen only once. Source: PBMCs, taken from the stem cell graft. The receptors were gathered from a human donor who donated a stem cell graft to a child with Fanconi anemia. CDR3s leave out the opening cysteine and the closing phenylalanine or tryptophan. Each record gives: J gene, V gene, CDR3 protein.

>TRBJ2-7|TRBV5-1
ASSPTLDKTIYEQY
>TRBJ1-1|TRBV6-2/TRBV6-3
ASSRSQGMGHTEAF
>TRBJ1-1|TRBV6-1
ASRDRGVVMNTEAF
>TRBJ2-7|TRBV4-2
ASSMGQGIYEQY
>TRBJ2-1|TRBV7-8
ASSLGSGGANEQF
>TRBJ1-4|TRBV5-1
ASCRTGANEKLF
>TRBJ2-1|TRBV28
ASTPGQGINEQF
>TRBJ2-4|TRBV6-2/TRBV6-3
ASSYLNNIQY
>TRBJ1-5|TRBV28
ASSYRAALTNQPQH
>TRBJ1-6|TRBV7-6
ASSLVGGAGSPLH
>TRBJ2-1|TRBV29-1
SVTRGGTSMDEQF
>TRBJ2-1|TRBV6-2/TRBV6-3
ASRSGRLAGEQF
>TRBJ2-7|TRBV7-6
ASSFSSGGISYEQY
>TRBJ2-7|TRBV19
ASSSHPDGEQY
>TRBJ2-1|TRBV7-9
ASSLGRGGSNNEQF
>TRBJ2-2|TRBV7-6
ASSLRAPGANTGELF
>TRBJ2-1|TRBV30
AWTERGMSSYNEQF
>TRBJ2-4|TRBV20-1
SAAPATGAKNIQY
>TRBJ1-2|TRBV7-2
ASSERTNYGYT
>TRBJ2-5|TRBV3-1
ASSQEKIGLAGVQETQY
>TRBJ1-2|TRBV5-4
ASSSRTDVFYGYT
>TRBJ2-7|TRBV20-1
SAATVYEQY
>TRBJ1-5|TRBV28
ASSLLLHTNQPQH
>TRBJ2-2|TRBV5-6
ASSSGGPLTGELF
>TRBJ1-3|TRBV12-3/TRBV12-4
ATYFTGSSGNTIY
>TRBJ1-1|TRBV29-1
SVLGENTEAF
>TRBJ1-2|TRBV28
ASSQTGFVYGYT
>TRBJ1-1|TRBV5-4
ASSLARDLNTEAF
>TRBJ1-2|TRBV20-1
SARDLRGDYGYT
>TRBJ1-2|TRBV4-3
ASSQDNFGGLGRYGYT
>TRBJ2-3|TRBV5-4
ASSQLGRVDSDTQY
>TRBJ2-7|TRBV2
ASSRGLYEQY
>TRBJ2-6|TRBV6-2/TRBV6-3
ASSPFWGDGDSGANVLT
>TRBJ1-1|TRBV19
ASTPGARQGGTEAF
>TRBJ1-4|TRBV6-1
ASSPRPGGEKLF
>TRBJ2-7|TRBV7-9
ASSLGAHEQY
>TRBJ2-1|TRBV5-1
ASSLGGSGGSNEQF
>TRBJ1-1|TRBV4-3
ASSQVPTTEAF
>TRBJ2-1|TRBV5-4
ASSLGGDSYNEQF
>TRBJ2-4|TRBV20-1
SAPQGSNIQY
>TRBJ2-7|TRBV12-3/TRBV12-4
ASTLGPGDSYEQY
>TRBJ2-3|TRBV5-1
ASSLFADRGDTQY
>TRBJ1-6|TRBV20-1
SARADLYNSPLH
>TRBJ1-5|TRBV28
ASSPQGDPNQPQH
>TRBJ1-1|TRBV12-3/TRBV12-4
ASTRWGAGATEAF
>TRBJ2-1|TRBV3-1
ASSQDFRQGANEQF
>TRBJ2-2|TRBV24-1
ATSDWGGPGEVF
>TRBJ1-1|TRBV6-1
ASSEVPNTEAF
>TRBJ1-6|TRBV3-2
ASSPGGYNSPLH
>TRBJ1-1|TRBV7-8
ASSFQEGTEAF
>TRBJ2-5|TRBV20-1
SARRLTEQETQY
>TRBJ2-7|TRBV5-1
ASSSGTGGFEQY
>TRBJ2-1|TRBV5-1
ASSPQARGQGFREQF
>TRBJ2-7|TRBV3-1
ASSSQGTYEQY
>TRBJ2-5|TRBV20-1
SARPGLAGQETQY